A single sample is the source of the 25 T cell receptor beta chains below, sequenced in a study of T cells after yellow fever vaccination. Each CDR3 protein gets one entry after TCRdb re-called the 5' RACE reads with MiXCR. The table lists 300,000 to 400,000 distinct CDR3 sequences, about 7.8% of them singletons. The input for sequencing was PBMCs, taken more than 40 days after the first yellow fever vaccination. These receptors all stem from a man younger than 35 who received the YFV17D yellow fever vaccine.

This chain joins TRBV19 and TRBJ2-7; D uncertain. The CDR3 covers 14 residues. Germline values: CDR1 LNHDA, CDR2 SQIVND (reference sequence). Trimming left V 4 bases short and J 0 bases short, with 10 bases between. CDR3 protein: CASSTGRSSYEQYF. Written as DNA, the CDR3 is TGTGCCAGTAGTACCGGCAGGAGCTCCTACGAGCAGTACTTC. The full variable domain, completed using reference TRBV19 and TRBJ2-7, is DGGITQSPKYLFRKEGQNVTLSCEQNLNHDAMYWYRQDPGQGLRLIYYSQIVNDFQKGDIAEGYSVSREKKESFPLTVTSAQKNPTAFYLCASSTGRSSYEQYFGPGTRLTVT.

The chain combines TRBV20-1 with TRBJ1-2; no clear D gene. Looked up from germline, CDR1 is DFQATT and CDR2 is SNEGSKA (reference sequence). V lost 1 base and J lost 2, with 11 bases in between. CDR3 size: 14 residues. The CDR3 here is CSARVRKLNYGYTF. CDR3 DNA sequence: TGCAGTGCTAGAGTACGCAAGCTGAACTATGGCTACACCTTC.

In regard to this clonotype: Here the CDR3 omits its conserved ending phenylalanine or tryptophan, so a read error is the likely source. The chain couples TRBV5-1 to TRBJ2-1, with 7 bases aligning to TRBD2. This CDR3 spans 15 amino acids. J gave up 2 bases and V 2 bases, and 4 bases lay outside the gene matches. CDR1 and CDR2 from the germline V gene are SGHRS and YFSETQ. The CDR3 DNA sequence: TGCGCCAGCAGCTTTAGACTAGCCCCCTACAATGAGCAGTTCTTG. Translated, it gives CASSFRLAPYNEQFL.

The chain uses TRBV20-1 and TRBJ2-3, with TRBD2 as a possible D gene (7 bases). With 7 bases removed from V and 5 bases from J, the gap between germline ends came to 19 bases. The CDR3 runs 14 residues. Germline V gene data show CDR1 as DFQATT and CDR2 as SNEGSKA (reference sequence). This chain's CDR3 is CSVSGVERGDTQYF. The CDR3 DNA is TGCAGTGTGTCAGGGGTGGAGCGGGGAGATACGCAGTATTTT.

This chain connects TRBV7-2 to TRBJ2-5; D uncertain. V was clipped by 6 bases and J by 0 bases, with 11 bases between them. Germline CDR1 is SGHTA and CDR2 is FQGNSA. CDR3 length equals 14 residues. For the CDR3, the DNA is TGTGCCAGCAGACTGACCGCGTACCAAGAGACCCAGTACTTC. This sequence encodes CASRLTAYQETQYF.

The gene calls are TRBV7-8 and TRBJ2-1; 7 bases agree with TRBD1. V trimming: 5 bases; J trimming: 10 bases; junction bases outside the gene matches: 8. The CDR3 has 13 amino acids. The germline V gene has CDR1 SGHVS and CDR2 FQNEAQ. The chain's CDR3 is CASSTRQGIEQFF. The CDR3 DNA is TGTGCCAGCAGCACACGACAGGGCATAGAGCAGTTCTTC.

The V call is TRBV20-1, the J call TRBJ1-2; TRBD1 might be the D (5 bases). V was clipped by 6 bases and J by 8 bases, with 25 bases between them. The CDR3 sequence is 15 residues long. Germline loops: CDR1 DFQATT, CDR2 SNEGSKA (reference sequence). The CDR3, as DNA: TGCAGTGCGCTAAGTAGTCTGCAGGGCGGTAGGGGCTACACCTTC. Translated, it gives CSALSSLQGGRGYTF.

This clonotype appeared a few times. As DNA, the CDR3 is TGCAGCGTTGCTGACAGAGCATATGGCTACACCTTC. Its translation is CSVADRAYGYTF. The chain uses TRBV29-1 and TRBJ1-2; weak D call: TRBD1 (5 bases). CDR1 is SQVTM, CDR2 ANQGSEA, per germline. Trimming pared 4 bases from V and 5 bases from J, leaving 11 bases between. This CDR3 has 12 residues. Drawing the rest from reference TRBV29-1 and TRBJ1-2, the complete variable domain is SAVISQKPSRDICQRGTSLTIQCQVDSQVTMMFWYRQQPGQSLTLIATANQGSEATYESGFVIDKFPISRPNLTFSTLTVSNMSPEDSSIYLCSVADRAYGYTFGSGTRLTVV.

V gene TRBV12-3 or TRBV12-4 combines with J gene TRBJ2-4; D is undetermined. Trimming shortened V by 6 bases and J by 6 bases, and 12 bases separated the two germline ends. The CDR3 is 13 amino acids. The DNA of the CDR3 is TGTGCCAGCAGCCTAGGAAGTGCAAACATTCAGTACTTC. Translation: CASSLGSANIQYF.

In its sample, this clonotype was seen a few times. This sequence joins TRBV19 and TRBJ2-7; D remains ambiguous. The CDR3 is made up of 13 amino acids. Trimming removed 4 bases from V and 5 bases from J, with 12 bases in between. Germline assignment: CDR1 LNHDA and CDR2 SQIVND (reference sequence). The CDR3 loop is CASSTAHSNEQYF. CDR3 coding DNA: TGTGCCAGTAGTACAGCCCACTCTAACGAGCAGTACTTC.

The chain links TRBV24-1 to TRBJ2-1; D unresolved. Germline V gene lookup returns CDR1 KGHDR and CDR2 SFDVKD. With 3 bases removed from V and 0 bases from J, the gap between germline ends came to 20 bases. The CDR3 totals 19 residues. The CDR3 protein is CATSDAHSTEISSYNEQFF. CDR3 nucleotide sequence: TGTGCCACCAGTGATGCCCATTCGACCGAAATTAGCTCCTACAATGAGCAGTTCTTC.

This rearrangement joins TRBV6-2 or TRBV6-3 to TRBJ2-1; 15 bases align to TRBD2. V trimming: 9 bases; J trimming: 9 bases; junction bases outside the gene matches: 6. The CDR3 sequence is 14 residues long. Looked up from germline, CDR1 is MNHEY and CDR2 is SVGEGT. The CDR3 DNA follows: TGTGCCAGTAGGACTAGCGGGGGGGCCCGTGAGCAGTTCTTC. Translating it yields CASRTSGGAREQFF.

The genes are TRBV6-2 or TRBV6-3 and TRBJ1-5; D possibly corresponds to TRBD1 (5 bases). The CDR3 loop spans 18 amino acids. The V and J ends lost 6 bases and 1 base respectively, with 22 bases between them. Looked up from germline, CDR1 is MNHEY and CDR2 is SVGEGT. The CDR3, as DNA: TGTGCCAGCAGGATGGCAATGAAGGGACGGTTCAGCAATCAGCCCCAGCATTTT. Its translation is CASRMAMKGRFSNQPQHF.

The rearrangement links TRBV11-2 to TRBJ1-3; 8 bases map to TRBD1. This CDR3 comprises 16 residues. Germline CDR1 is SGHAT and CDR2 is FQNNGV. After removal of 4 bases from V and 2 bases from J, the junction contained 7 bases not matched to a gene. The CDR3 nucleotides are TGTGCCAGCAGCTCAACCCAGGGGGCGGCTGGAAACACCATATATTTT. This sequence encodes CASSSTQGAAGNTIYF.

In this sample, this clonotype turned up a few times. The chain employs TRBV7-9 and TRBJ2-7, with 7 bases lining up with TRBD2. Unmatched junction bases numbered 7, after V lost 4 bases and J lost 4 bases. This CDR3 region has 14 residues. Germline V gene sequence: CDR1 SEHNR, CDR2 FQNEAQ (reference sequence). The CDR3 nucleotides read TGTGCCAGCAGCTCCCGGGGGGTAGGGTACGAGCAGTACTTC. It yields the protein CASSSRGVGYEQYF.

The V gene is TRBV18, the J gene TRBJ2-5, with D unresolved. V was shortened by 6 bases and J by 5 bases, with 10 bases between the two germline ends. From germline, CDR1 is KGHSH and CDR2 LQKENI. This CDR3 is 12 amino acids long. The CDR3 loop reads CASSQLEETQYF. CDR3 sequence (DNA): TGTGCCAGCTCTCAACTGGAGGAGACCCAGTACTTC.

This clonotype was seen ten or more times. The chain couples TRBV5-1 to TRBJ1-6; no definite D call. V lost 0 bases and J lost 10, with 14 bases in between. The germline gives CDR1 SGHRS, CDR2 YFSETQ. This CDR3 region has 15 residues. CDR3 in DNA: TGCGCCAGCAGCTTGGGGGTCGGGGTCCAGTCACCCCTCCACTTT. Residues: CASSLGVGVQSPLHF.

This clonotype was detected only a few times. This sequence joins TRBV5-6 and TRBJ2-1; D gene unclear. Looked up from germline, CDR1 is SGHDT and CDR2 is YYEEEE. This CDR3 is 16 amino acids long. The ends were cut back, 0 bases at V and 3 bases at J, with 13 bases in the middle. CDR3 residues: CASSLDFRSNYNEQFF. The DNA for the CDR3 is TGTGCCAGCAGCTTGGATTTCAGGTCAAACTACAATGAGCAGTTCTTC.

The chain joins TRBV6-1 to TRBJ2-1, with D perhaps matching TRBD2 (6 bases). The germline CDR1 and CDR2 sequences are MNHNS and SASEGT. V lost 7 bases and J 8 bases, leaving 15 bases between the germline ends. The CDR3 totals 13 residues. The CDR3 DNA sequence: TGTGCCAGCACACCCAGCGGGCAGGATGAGCAGTTCTTC. This translates into CASTPSGQDEQFF.

V is TRBV7-9 and J is TRBJ1-5; D unresolved. Germline-derived CDR1 and CDR2 are SEHNR and FQNEAQ (reference sequence). CDR3 length equals 13 residues. Trimming shortened V by 3 bases and J by 3 bases, and 6 bases separated the two germline ends. CDR3: CASSFGNNQPQHF. CDR3 coding DNA: TGTGCCAGCAGCTTCGGTAACAATCAGCCCCAGCATTTT.

This clonotype appeared a few times. The chain uses TRBV7-2 and TRBJ2-7, with D tentatively TRBD1 (5 bases). Germline V gene lookup returns CDR1 SGHTA and CDR2 FQGNSA. Trimming removed 5 bases from V and 6 bases from J, with 14 bases in between. The CDR3 extends over 13 amino acids. CDR3 coding DNA: TGTGCCAGCAGCCAAACCCAGGACACCGAGCAGTACGTC. Its protein is CASSQTQDTEQYV.

This clonotype was counted only a few times. The V call is TRBV20-1, the J call TRBJ2-1; 12 bases match TRBD2. V lost 3 bases, J lost 10 bases, and 7 bases stayed unmatched. Per germline, CDR1 DFQATT and CDR2 SNEGSKA (reference sequence). This CDR3 is built from 14 residues. The CDR3 region is CSASPSGGAGEQFF. The CDR3 nucleotides read TGCAGTGCTAGTCCTAGCGGGGGGGCCGGGGAGCAGTTCTTC.

The chain employs TRBV7-9 and TRBJ2-6, with 7 bases aligning to TRBD1. Germline-derived CDR1 and CDR2 are SEHNR and FQNEAQ (reference sequence). CDR3 length: 14 amino acids. Losses at the gene ends were 9 bases for V and 0 bases for J; bases not matched to a gene: 2. Written as DNA, the CDR3 is TGTGCCAGTTGGGACAGCTCTGGGGCCAACGTCCTGACTTTC. Translating it yields CASWDSSGANVLTF.

The chain links TRBV11-2 to TRBJ2-1, with 10 bases lining up with TRBD2. Germline V gives CDR1 SGHAT, CDR2 FQNNGV. Unmatched junction bases numbered 6, after V lost 6 bases and J lost 4 bases. The CDR3 length is 15 residues. This CDR3 reads CASRHLAGAYNEQFF. CDR3 in DNA: TGTGCCAGCAGACACCTAGCGGGGGCGTACAATGAGCAGTTCTTC.

In this sample, this clonotype turned up many times. The J gene is TRBJ2-7, the V gene TRBV6-2 or TRBV6-3; D gene uncertain. Between the trimmed V and J ends, which lost 5 bases and 4 bases, there was a span of 3 bases. CDR1 and CDR2 from the germline V gene are MNHEY and SVGEGT. This CDR3 has 10 amino acids. The CDR3 DNA reads TGTGCCAGCAGTCATTACGAGCAGTACGTC. Translating it yields CASSHYEQYV.